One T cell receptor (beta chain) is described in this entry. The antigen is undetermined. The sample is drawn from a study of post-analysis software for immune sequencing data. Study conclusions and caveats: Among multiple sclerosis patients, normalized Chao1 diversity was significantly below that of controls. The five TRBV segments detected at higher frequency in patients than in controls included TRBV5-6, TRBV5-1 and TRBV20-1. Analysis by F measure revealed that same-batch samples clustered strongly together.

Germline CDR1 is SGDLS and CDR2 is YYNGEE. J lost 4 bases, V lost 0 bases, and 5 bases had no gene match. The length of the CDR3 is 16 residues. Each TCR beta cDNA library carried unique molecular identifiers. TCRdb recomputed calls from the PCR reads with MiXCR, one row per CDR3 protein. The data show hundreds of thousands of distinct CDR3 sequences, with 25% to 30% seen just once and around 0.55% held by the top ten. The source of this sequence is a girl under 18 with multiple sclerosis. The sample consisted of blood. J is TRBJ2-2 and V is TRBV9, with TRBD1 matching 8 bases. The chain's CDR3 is CASSVVQGAVTGELFF. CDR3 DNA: TGTGCCAGCAGCGTAGTTCAGGGGGCGGTCACCGGGGAGCTGTTTTTT.